Below, 18 T cell receptor beta chains from the same sample are listed, as sequenced in a study of blood T cell repertoires in COVID-19. Sequencing used immunoSEQ multiplex PCR; TCRdb keeps in-frame clones, though not all of them. The data show under 150,000 clones, with 70% to 80% seen just once and approximately 3.6% held by the top ten. The sample comprised peripheral blood. The receptors here all came from a man aged 60-69 years with acute or convalescent COVID-19.

The gene calls are TRBV9 and TRBJ2-6, with TRBD2 matching 8 bases. V lost 0 bases, J lost 0 bases, and 5 bases stayed unmatched. The V gene's germline CDR1 is SGDLS and CDR2 YYNGEE. This CDR3 is built from 18 residues. CDR3 sequence: CASSVGIAGSSGANVLTF. Written as DNA, the CDR3 is TGTGCCAGCAGCGTAGGAATAGCGGGGAGCTCTGGGGCCAACGTCCTGACTTTC.

This clone was seen once. The genes are TRBV7-2 and TRBJ2-3; no definite D call. This CDR3 comprises 13 residues. With 5 bases removed from V and 1 base from J, the gap between germline ends came to 7 bases. The germline V gene encodes CDR1 SGHTA and CDR2 FQGNSA. CDR3 sequence reads: CASSRVGTDTQYF. Here the CDR3 DNA reads TGTGCCAGCAGCCGAGTTGGCACAGATACGCAGTATTTT.

This chain joins TRBV5-1 and TRBJ1-4; tentatively, D is TRBD1 (5 bases). CDR1 is SGHRS, CDR2 YFSETQ, per germline. V was clipped by 4 bases and J by 8 bases, with 15 bases between them. CDR3 length: 14 residues. This CDR3 is CASSGGLREEKLFF. In DNA, the CDR3 is TGCGCCAGCAGCGGGGGACTGAGGGAGGAAAAACTGTTTTTT.

The gene calls are TRBV24-1 and TRBJ2-3, with 7 bases fitting TRBD1. V lost 5 bases, J lost 1 base, and 5 bases stayed unmatched. The CDR3 consists of 15 residues. CDR1 is KGHDR and CDR2 is SFDVKD in the germline V gene. In DNA form, the CDR3 reads TGTGCCACCAGTGGGTCGGACAGGCGCACAGATACGCAGTATTTT. This translates into CATSGSDRRTDTQYF.

V is TRBV27 and J is TRBJ2-3; 8 nucleotides match TRBD1. Germline V lookup: CDR1 MNHEY, CDR2 SMNVEV (reference sequence). The CDR3 extends over 16 amino acids. V dropped 3 bases and J dropped 5; count of bases not matched to a gene: 10. This CDR3 reads CASSFTDRAPGDTQYF. CDR3 coding DNA: TGTGCCAGCAGTTTCACGGACAGGGCCCCCGGAGATACGCAGTATTTT.

Concerning this clone itself: This same CDR3 is encoded by further DNA sequences in the sample. V usage is TRBV4-2 and J usage is TRBJ2-3, with a tentative D call TRBD1 (7 bases). V gave up 1 base and J gave up 4 bases, with 12 bases separating them. Germline assignment: CDR1 LGHNA and CDR2 YNFKEQ. This CDR3 has 15 amino acids. In nucleotides, the CDR3 is TGTGCCAGCAGCCAAGGCACAGGGGAGGCAGATACGCAGTATTTT. Its protein product is CASSQGTGEADTQYF.

This clone occurred once. The chain couples TRBV5-8 to TRBJ1-2; D is ambiguous. Germline V lookup: CDR1 SGHTS, CDR2 YDEGEE. This CDR3 has 12 residues. The germline V and J ends were trimmed by 4 bases and 5 bases, with 9 bases remaining between them. CDR3 sequence reads: CASSPRVYGYTF. Written as DNA, the CDR3 is TGTGCCAGCAGCCCCCGGGTGTATGGCTACACCTTC.

This sequence joins TRBV14 and TRBJ2-1; tentatively, D is TRBD2 (5 bases). The CDR3 totals 13 residues. Germline CDR1 and CDR2: SGHDN and FVKESK. V gave up 4 bases and J gave up 5 bases, with 9 bases separating them. This chain's CDR3 is CASSPVRDNEQFF. DNA of the CDR3: TGTGCCAGCAGCCCGGTGAGGGACAATGAGCAGTTCTTC.

The chain couples TRBV14 to TRBJ1-6; D gene unclear. Germline V gene lookup returns CDR1 SGHDN and CDR2 FVKESK. The CDR3 loop spans 17 amino acids. V lost 0 bases and J 0 bases, leaving 9 bases between the germline ends. DNA of the CDR3: TGTGCCAGCAGCCAAGACCAACTTAGCTCCTATAATTCACCCCTCCACTTT. Protein: CASSQDQLSSYNSPLHF.

The chain's CDR3 is CASSQDSRLAAYNEQFF. CDR3 nucleotides: TGTGCCAGCAGCCAAGATTCTCGACTAGCGGCCTACAATGAGCAGTTCTTC. The genes are TRBV3-1 (or the pseudogene TRBV3-2) and TRBJ2-1; TRBD2 aligns across 9 bases. V shed 0 bases, J shed 2 bases, and the junction held 5 bases outside the gene matches. The CDR3 length is 17 residues. CDR1 is LGHDT, CDR2 YNNKEL, per germline (reference sequence).

The chain combines TRBV28 with TRBJ2-3; 7 bases fit TRBD2. V lost 7 bases and J lost 8; bases outside the gene matches: 6. The CDR3 runs to 12 residues. CDR1 MDHEN and CDR2 SYDVKM come from the germline V gene. The CDR3 sequence is CASKSPGGTQYF. In nucleotides, the CDR3 is TGTGCCAGCAAAAGCCCGGGGGGTACGCAGTATTTT.

The genes are TRBV5-4 and TRBJ2-7, with 9 bases lining up with TRBD1. The junction had 9 bases not matched to a gene; V was cut back by 3 bases and J by 5 bases. The CDR3 is 15 residues long. CDR1 SGHNT and CDR2 YYREEE come from the germline V gene (reference sequence). CDR3 region: CASSSQQGARNEQYF. In DNA form, the CDR3 reads TGTGCCAGCAGCTCTCAACAGGGGGCGAGGAACGAGCAGTACTTC.

V is TRBV21-1 and J is TRBJ1-5; TRBD1, the table's D call, lacks a check against the DNA. TRBV21-1 is classified as a pseudogene. This CDR3 spans 14 amino acids. CDR3: CASSEDSRGGPQHF. The CDR3 DNA follows: TGTGCCAGCAGCGAGGACAGTCGGGGCGGGCCCCAGCATTTT.

The chain joins TRBV19 to TRBJ1-2; D gene uncertain. Trimming pared 3 bases from V and 3 bases from J, leaving 11 bases between. The germline V gene encodes CDR1 LNHDA and CDR2 SQIVND (reference sequence). The CDR3 is made up of 14 amino acids. The CDR3 nucleotides are TGTGCCAGTAGTATTGGAGGGAGTCACTATGGCTACACCTTC. This gives the protein CASSIGGSHYGYTF. Variable domain in full (rest from reference TRBV19 and TRBJ1-2): DGGITQSPKYLFRKEGQNVTLSCEQNLNHDAMYWYRQDPGQGLRLIYYSQIVNDFQKGDIAEGYSVSREKKESFPLTVTSAQKNPTAFYLCASSIGGSHYGYTFGSGTRLTVV.

This clone came up once. The chain uses TRBV24-1 and TRBJ2-5, with 7 bases matching TRBD2. This CDR3 has 15 amino acids. Germline CDR1 reads KGHDR; CDR2 reads SFDVKD. Trimming removed 4 bases from V and 1 base from J; junction bases left unmatched: 5. The CDR3 region is CATSDPRGVQETQYF. CDR3 sequence (DNA): TGTGCCACCAGTGACCCTCGGGGGGTCCAAGAGACCCAGTACTTC.

The chain has TRBV19 and TRBJ2-3; 9 positions match TRBD2. With V trimmed by 5 bases and J by 4 bases, 10 bases remained unmatched. Germline-derived CDR1 and CDR2 are LNHDA and SQIVND (reference sequence). This CDR3 is 16 amino acids long. CDR3 sequence: CASSPRVAGEADTQYF. Here the CDR3 DNA reads TGTGCCAGTAGTCCTCGTGTAGCGGGAGAGGCAGATACGCAGTATTTT.

The chain is built from TRBV25-1 and TRBJ1-5; 7 bases agree with TRBD1. The CDR3 spans 14 residues. Germline V gene lookup returns CDR1 MGHDK and CDR2 SYGVNS. Trimming removed 3 bases from V and 4 bases from J; junction bases left unmatched: 3. The chain's CDR3 is CASSETGLNQPQHF. DNA for the CDR3: TGTGCCAGCAGTGAGACAGGGTTAAATCAGCCCCAGCATTTT.

V is TRBV14 and J is TRBJ1-3; 8 bases line up with TRBD1. The germline gives CDR1 SGHDN, CDR2 FVKESK. Losses at the gene ends were 4 bases for V and 1 base for J; bases not matched to a gene: 6. The CDR3 is 16 amino acids. The CDR3 DNA reads as TGTGCCAGCAGCCTTCAGGGGGCCCGTTCTGGAAACACCATATATTTT. Amino acids: CASSLQGARSGNTIYF.